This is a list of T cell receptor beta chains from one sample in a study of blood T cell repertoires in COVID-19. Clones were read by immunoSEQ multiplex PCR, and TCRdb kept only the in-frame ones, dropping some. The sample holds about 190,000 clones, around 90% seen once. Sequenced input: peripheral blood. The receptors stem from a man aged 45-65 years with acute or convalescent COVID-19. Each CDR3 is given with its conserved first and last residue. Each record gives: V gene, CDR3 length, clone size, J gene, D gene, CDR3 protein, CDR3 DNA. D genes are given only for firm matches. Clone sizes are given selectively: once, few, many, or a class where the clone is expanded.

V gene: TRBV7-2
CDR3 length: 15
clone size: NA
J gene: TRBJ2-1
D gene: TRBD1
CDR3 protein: CASSSGQGAYNEQFF
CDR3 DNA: TGTGCCAGCAGCTCGGGACAGGGGGCCTACAATGAGCAGTTCTTC

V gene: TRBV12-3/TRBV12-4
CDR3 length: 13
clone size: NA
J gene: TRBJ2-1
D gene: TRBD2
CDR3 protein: CASGTSGYNEQFF
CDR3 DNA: TGTGCCAGCGGGACTAGCGGGTACAATGAGCAGTTCTTC

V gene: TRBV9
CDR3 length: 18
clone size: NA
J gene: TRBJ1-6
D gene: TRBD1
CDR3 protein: CASSVLSTGGGHNSPLHF
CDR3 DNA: TGTGCCAGCAGCGTTTTGAGTACAGGGGGCGGGCATAATTCACCCCTCCACTTT

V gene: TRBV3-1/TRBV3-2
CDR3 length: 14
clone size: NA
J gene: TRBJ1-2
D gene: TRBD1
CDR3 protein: CASSQEDRGYGYTF
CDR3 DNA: TGTGCCAGCAGCCAAGAGGACAGGGGGTATGGCTACACCTTC

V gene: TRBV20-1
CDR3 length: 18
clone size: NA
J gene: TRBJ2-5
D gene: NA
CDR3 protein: CSASPVGTLTRFQETQYF
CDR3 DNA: TGCAGTGCTAGTCCCGTGGGGACTCTTACCAGATTCCAAGAGACCCAGTACTTC

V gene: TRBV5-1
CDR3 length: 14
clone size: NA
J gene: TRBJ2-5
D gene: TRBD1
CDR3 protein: CASSFQGAQETQYF
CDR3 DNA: TGCGCCAGCAGCTTTCAGGGGGCCCAAGAGACCCAGTACTTC

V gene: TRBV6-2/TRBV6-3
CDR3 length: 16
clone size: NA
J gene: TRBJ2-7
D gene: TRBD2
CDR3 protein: CASSLGAGGPLYEQYF
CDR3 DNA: TGTGCCAGCAGTTTAGGGGCGGGAGGGCCCCTCTACGAGCAGTACTTC

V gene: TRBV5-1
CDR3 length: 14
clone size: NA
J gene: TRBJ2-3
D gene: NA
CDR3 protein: CASSLEDNTDTQYF
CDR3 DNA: TGCGCCAGCAGCTTGGAGGACAACACAGATACGCAGTATTTT

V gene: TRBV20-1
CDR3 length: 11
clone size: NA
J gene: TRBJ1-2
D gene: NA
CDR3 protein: CSARDFQADTF
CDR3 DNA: TGCAGTGCTAGAGATTTCCAGGCAGACACCTTC

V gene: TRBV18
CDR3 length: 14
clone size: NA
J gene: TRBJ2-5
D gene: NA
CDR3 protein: CASSSGLTQETQYF
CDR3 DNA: TGTGCCAGCTCATCGGGACTCACTCAAGAGACCCAGTACTTC

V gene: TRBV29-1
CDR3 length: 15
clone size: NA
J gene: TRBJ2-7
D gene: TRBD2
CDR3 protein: CSVLKLAGTSYEQYF
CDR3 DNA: TGCAGCGTTCTCAAACTAGCGGGGACCTCCTACGAGCAGTACTTC

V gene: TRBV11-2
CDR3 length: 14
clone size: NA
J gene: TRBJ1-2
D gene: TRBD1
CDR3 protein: CASSLGQGVYGYTF
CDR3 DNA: TGTGCCAGCAGCTTAGGGCAGGGGGTCTATGGCTACACCTTC

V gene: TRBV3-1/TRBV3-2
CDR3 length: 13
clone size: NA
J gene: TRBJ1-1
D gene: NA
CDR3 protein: CASSQGAGTEAFF
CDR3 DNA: TGTGCCAGCAGCCAGGGGGCAGGCACTGAAGCTTTCTTT

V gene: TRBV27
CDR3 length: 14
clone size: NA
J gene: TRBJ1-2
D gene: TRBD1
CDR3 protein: CASSSRTGVYGYTF
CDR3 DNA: TGTGCCAGCAGTTCCCGGACAGGGGTCTATGGCTACACCTTC

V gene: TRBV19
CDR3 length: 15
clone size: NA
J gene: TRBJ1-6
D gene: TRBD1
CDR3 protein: CASSTGQGANSPLHF
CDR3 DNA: TGTGCCAGTAGTACGGGACAGGGGGCGAATTCACCCCTCCACTTT

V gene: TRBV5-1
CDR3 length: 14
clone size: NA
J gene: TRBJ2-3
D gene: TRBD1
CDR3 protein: CASSPGQGADTQYF
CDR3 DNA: TGCGCCAGCAGCCCGGGACAGGGGGCAGATACGCAGTATTTT

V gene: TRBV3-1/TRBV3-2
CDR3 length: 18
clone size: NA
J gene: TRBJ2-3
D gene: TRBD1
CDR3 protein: CASSQEVRGLRFTDTQYF
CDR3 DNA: TGTGCCAGCAGCCAAGAGGTGAGGGGGCTCCGGTTCACAGATACGCAGTATTTT

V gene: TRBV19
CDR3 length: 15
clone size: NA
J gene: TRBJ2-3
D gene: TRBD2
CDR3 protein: CASSLAGGPTDTQYF
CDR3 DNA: TGTGCCAGTAGTCTAGCGGGGGGGCCCACAGATACGCAGTATTTT

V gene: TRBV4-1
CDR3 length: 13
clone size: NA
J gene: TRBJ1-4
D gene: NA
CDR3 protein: CASSLGTTFKSVF
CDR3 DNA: TGCGCCAGCAGCCTCGGGACAACTTTCAAGTCGGTTTTT

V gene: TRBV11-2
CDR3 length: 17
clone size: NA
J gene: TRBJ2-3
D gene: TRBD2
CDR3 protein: CASSLDLAGVSTDTQYF
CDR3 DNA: TGTGCCAGCAGCTTAGATCTGGCGGGGGTTAGCACAGATACGCAGTATTTT

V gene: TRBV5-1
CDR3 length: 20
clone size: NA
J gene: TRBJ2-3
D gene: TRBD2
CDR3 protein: CASRWGLAGEAASSTDTQYF
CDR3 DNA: TGCGCCAGCAGGTGGGGACTAGCGGGGGAAGCGGCCTCTAGCACAGATACGCAGTATTTT

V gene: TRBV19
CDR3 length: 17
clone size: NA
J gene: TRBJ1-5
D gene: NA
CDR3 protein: CASSPRTGHRSNQPQHF
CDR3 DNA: TGTGCCAGTAGTCCGCGTACAGGACACCGTAGCAATCAGCCCCAGCATTTT

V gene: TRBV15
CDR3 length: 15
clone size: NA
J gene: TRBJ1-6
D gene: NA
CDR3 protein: CATSRGGVNNSPLHF
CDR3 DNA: TGTGCCACCAGCAGAGGGGGGGTCAATAATTCACCCCTCCACTTT

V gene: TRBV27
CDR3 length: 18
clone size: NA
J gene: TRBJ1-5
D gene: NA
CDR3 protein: CASSRMGGGNVNNQPQHF
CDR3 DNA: TGTGCCAGCAGTCGGATGGGGGGGGGAAACGTAAACAATCAGCCCCAGCATTTT

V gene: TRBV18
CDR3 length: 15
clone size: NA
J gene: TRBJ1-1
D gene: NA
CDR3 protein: CASSPLTGYDTEAFF
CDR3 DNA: TGTGCCAGCTCACCACTTACAGGGTACGACACTGAAGCTTTCTTT

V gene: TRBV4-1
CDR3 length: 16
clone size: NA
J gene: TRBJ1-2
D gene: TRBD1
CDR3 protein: CASSLSLGQGEGGYTF
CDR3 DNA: TGCGCCAGCAGCCTTTCTCTGGGACAGGGTGAAGGTGGCTACACCTTC

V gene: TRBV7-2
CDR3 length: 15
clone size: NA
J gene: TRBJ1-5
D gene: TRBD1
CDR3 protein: CASSLNTGENQPQHF
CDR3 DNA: TGTGCCAGCAGCTTAAATACAGGGGAGAATCAGCCCCAGCATTTT

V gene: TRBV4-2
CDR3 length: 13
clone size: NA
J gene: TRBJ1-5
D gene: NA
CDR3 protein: CASSQDNLQPQHF
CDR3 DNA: TGTGCCAGCAGCCAAGATAATCTCCAGCCCCAGCATTTT

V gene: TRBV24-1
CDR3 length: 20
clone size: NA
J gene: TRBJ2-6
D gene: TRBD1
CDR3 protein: CATSDTTPGQGRPGANVLTF
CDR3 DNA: TGTGCCACCAGTGACACAACACCGGGACAGGGGAGGCCTGGGGCCAACGTCCTGACTTTC

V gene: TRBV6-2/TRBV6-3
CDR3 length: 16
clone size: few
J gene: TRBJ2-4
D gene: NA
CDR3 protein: CASSYSTILAKNIQYF
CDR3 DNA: TGTGCCAGCAGTTACTCGACAATACTAGCCAAAAACATTCAGTACTTC

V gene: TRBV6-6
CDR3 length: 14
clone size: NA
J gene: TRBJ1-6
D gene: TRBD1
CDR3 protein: CASSPRQGLSALHF
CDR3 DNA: TGTGCCAGCAGTCCACGACAGGGCTTGTCGGCCCTCCACTTT

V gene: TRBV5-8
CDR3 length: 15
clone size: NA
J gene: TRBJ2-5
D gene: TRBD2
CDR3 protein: CASSDGTAGGETQYF
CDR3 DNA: TGTGCCAGCAGCGACGGGACAGCGGGGGGAGAGACCCAGTACTTC

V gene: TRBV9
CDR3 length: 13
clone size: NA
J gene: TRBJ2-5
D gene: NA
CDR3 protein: CASSVATGETQYF
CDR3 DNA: TGTGCCAGCAGCGTAGCAACGGGGGAGACCCAGTACTTC

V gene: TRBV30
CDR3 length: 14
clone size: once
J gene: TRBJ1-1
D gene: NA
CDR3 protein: CAWRVTGLNTEAFF
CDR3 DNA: TGTGCCTGGAGAGTGACAGGTCTGAACACTGAAGCTTTCTTT

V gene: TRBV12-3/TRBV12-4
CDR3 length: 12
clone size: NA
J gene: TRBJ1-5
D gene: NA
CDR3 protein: CASSLGGQPQHF
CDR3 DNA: TGTGCCAGCAGTTTAGGAGGGCAGCCCCAGCATTTT

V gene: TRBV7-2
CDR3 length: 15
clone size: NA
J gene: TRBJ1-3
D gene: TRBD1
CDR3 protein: CASSLRTGTGNTIYF
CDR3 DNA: TGTGCCAGCAGCTTGAGGACAGGGACAGGAAACACCATATATTTT

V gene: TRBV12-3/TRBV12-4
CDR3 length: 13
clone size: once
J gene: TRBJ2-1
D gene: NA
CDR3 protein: CASSDSYRNEQFF
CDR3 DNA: TGTGCCAGCAGTGACTCCTACAGGAATGAGCAGTTCTTC

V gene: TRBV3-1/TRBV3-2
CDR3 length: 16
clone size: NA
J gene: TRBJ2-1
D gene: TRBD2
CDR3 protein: CASSQASGGAFDEQFF
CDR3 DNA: TGTGCCAGCAGCCAAGCAAGCGGGGGGGCCTTCGATGAGCAGTTCTTC

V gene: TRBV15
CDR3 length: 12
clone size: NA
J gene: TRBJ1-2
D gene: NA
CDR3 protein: CATSRGGVGYTF
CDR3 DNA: TGTGCCACCAGCAGAGGGGGGGTTGGCTACACCTTC

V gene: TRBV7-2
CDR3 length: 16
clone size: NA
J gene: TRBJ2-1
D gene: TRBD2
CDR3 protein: CASRPTSGGVNNEQFF
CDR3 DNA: TGTGCCAGCAGACCTACTAGCGGGGGGGTCAACAATGAGCAGTTCTTC

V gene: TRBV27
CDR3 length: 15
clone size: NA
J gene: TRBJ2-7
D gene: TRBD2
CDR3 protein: CASSQTSGANYEQYF
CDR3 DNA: TGTGCCAGCAGTCAGACTAGCGGGGCGAACTACGAGCAGTACTTC

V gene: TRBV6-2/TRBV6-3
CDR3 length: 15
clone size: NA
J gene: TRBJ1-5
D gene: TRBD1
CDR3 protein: CASSRAGGVGQPQHF
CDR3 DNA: TGTGCCAGCAGCAGGGCAGGGGGCGTCGGTCAGCCCCAGCATTTT

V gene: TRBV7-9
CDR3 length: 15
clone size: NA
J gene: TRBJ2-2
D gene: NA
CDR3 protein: CASTLMGTNTGELFF
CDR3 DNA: TGTGCCAGCACCCTTATGGGGACAAACACCGGGGAGCTGTTTTTT

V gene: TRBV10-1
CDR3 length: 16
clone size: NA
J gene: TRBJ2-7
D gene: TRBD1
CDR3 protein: CASSLNPGQGFDEQYF
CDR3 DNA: TGCGCCAGCAGTCTAAACCCGGGACAGGGGTTCGACGAGCAGTACTTC

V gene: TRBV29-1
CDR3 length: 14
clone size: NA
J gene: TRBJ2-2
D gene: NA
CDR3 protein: CSVDSSGVTGELFF
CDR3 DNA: TGCAGCGTCGACAGTTCAGGGGTGACCGGGGAGCTGTTTTTT

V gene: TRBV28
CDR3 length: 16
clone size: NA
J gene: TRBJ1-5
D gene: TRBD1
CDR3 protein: CACGAAGQGALRPQHF
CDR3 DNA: TGTGCCTGTGGTGCTGCAGGGCAGGGGGCTCTCCGGCCCCAGCATTTT

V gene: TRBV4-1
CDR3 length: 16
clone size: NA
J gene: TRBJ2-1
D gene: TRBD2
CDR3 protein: CANSQDWASGTNEQFF
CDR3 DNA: TGCGCCAACAGCCAAGATTGGGCTAGCGGGACCAATGAGCAGTTCTTC

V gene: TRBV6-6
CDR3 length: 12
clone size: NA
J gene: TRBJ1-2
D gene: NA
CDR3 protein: CASRLQDYGYTF
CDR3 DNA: TGTGCCAGCAGATTGCAGGATTATGGCTACACCTTC

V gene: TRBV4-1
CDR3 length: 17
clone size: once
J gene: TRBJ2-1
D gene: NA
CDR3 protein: CASSASPQGLSYNEQFF
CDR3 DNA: TGCGCCAGCAGCGCGTCCCCTCAGGGGTTGTCCTACAATGAGCAGTTCTTC

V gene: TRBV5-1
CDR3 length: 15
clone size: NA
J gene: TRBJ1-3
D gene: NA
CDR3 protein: CASSTLSGGGNTIYF
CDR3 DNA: TGCGCCAGCAGCACCTTGTCCGGGGGAGGAAACACCATATATTTT

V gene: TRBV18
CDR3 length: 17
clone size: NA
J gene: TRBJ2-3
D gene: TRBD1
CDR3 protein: CASSPRQGRISTDTQYF
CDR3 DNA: TGTGCCAGCTCACCCCGACAGGGGAGGATCAGCACAGATACGCAGTATTTT

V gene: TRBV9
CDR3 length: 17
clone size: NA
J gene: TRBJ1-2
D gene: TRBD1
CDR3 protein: CASSVGIGKGTGYGYTF
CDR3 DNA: TGTGCCAGCAGCGTAGGGATCGGGAAGGGGACAGGCTATGGCTACACCTTC

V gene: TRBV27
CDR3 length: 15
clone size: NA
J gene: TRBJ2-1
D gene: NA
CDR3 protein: CASSTSSGGYNEQFF
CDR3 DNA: TGTGCCAGCAGTACTAGCAGCGGAGGGTACAATGAGCAGTTCTTC

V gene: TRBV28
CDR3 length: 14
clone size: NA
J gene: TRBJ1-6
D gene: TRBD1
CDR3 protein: CASSTGTGRSPLHF
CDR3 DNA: TGTGCCAGCAGTACCGGGACAGGTAGATCACCCCTCCACTTT